The source of this T cell receptor beta chain is a study of blood T cell repertoires in COVID-19. About the study: The origin of the acute and convalescent COVID-19 samples was the United States, Italy and Spain. Sources were T cells, B-cell-depleted T cells, or PBMCs; the material itself was cDNA or gDNA.

Germline assignment: CDR1 SGHVS and CDR2 FQNEAQ. The CDR3 contains 15 residues. Trimming stripped 3 bases from V and 4 bases from J, with 15 bases between. Some clones are missing from TCRdb's copy, which holds only in-frame ones; the method was immunoSEQ multiplex PCR. This sample carries around 300,000 clones, almost 90% of them seen once, and the ten largest clones take 1.7%. All enrollees were roughly 18 to 89 years old and from roughly 26 US areas. The receptor comes from a woman younger than 30 with acute COVID-19. Sequencing used PBMCs or T cells enriched from blood (not recorded which). This chain uses TRBV7-8 with TRBJ1-2; D possibly corresponds to TRBD1 (6 bases). CDR3 residues: CASSLGQGKSYGYTF. CDR3 sequence (DNA): TGTGCCAGCAGCTTGGGGCAGGGGAAATCCTATGGCTACACCTTC. Supplemented by reference TRBV7-8 and TRBJ1-2, the full variable domain reads GAGVSQSPRYKVAKRGQDVALRCDPISGHVSLFWYQQALGQGPEFLTYFQNEAQLDKSGLPSDRFFAERPEGSVSTLKIQRTQQEDSAVYLCASSLGQGKSYGYTFGSGTRLTVV.